These T cell receptor beta chains were read from a single sample in a study of T-cell reconstitution after alpha-beta-depleted transplantation in children. Using its own MiXCR run on the PCR reads, TCRdb lists one record per CDR3 protein. This table holds some 500,000 distinct CDR3 sequences, 15% to 20% found once. The sequencing used PBMCs from the stem cell graft donor, collected from the stem cell graft. Receptor source: a human donor who donated a stem cell graft to a child with acute lymphoblastic leukemia. The CDR3 runs from the conserved cysteine through the conserved F or W. A D gene is named only where the DNA matches it firmly. The size field is filled for only some rows; it gives once, few, many or a size class.

size | J | D | V | CDR3 | DNA
few | TRBJ1-6 | TRBD1 | TRBV27 | CASSLQDRAGSPLHF | TGTGCCAGCAGTTTACAAGACAGGGCGGGTTCACCCCTCCACTTT
- | TRBJ2-1 | - | TRBV12-3/TRBV12-4 | CASSTGTQDGFF | TGTGCCAGCAGTACCGGGACCCAGGATGGGTTCTTC
few | TRBJ2-7 | - | TRBV5-1 | CASSVDGTQTREQYF | TGCGCCAGCAGCGTCGACGGGACACAGACTCGAGAGCAGTACTTC
- | TRBJ1-1 | - | TRBV30 | CAWSPRWNTEAFF | TGTGCCTGGAGTCCCCGGTGGAACACTGAAGCTTTCTTT
few | TRBJ2-1 | - | TRBV10-3 | CAISEPGTASYNEQFF | TGTGCCATCAGTGAACCCGGGACTGCCTCCTACAATGAGCAGTTCTTC
few | TRBJ1-5 | TRBD1 | TRBV12-3/TRBV12-4 | CASSFAGGNPSNQPQHF | TGTGCCAGCAGTTTTGCAGGGGGAAACCCCTCCAATCAGCCCCAGCATTTT
- | TRBJ2-7 | - | TRBV20-1 | CSARFRLAYEQYF | TGCAGTGCTAGATTCCGACTAGCCTACGAGCAGTACTTC
- | TRBJ2-1 | TRBD2 | TRBV6-4 | CASSDSALAVRRPGPNEQFF | TGTGCCAGCAGTGACTCGGCACTAGCGGTCAGGAGGCCGGGGCCCAATGAGCAGTTCTTC
- | TRBJ2-4 | TRBD2 | TRBV20-1 | CSARERQAGIAKNIQYF | TGCAGTGCTAGAGAGAGGCAAGCGGGAATCGCCAAAAACATTCAGTACTTC
few | TRBJ2-1 | - | TRBV5-1 | CASRGWPSSSYNEQFF | TGCGCCAGCAGGGGTTGGCCTTCGAGCTCCTACAATGAGCAGTTCTTC
- | TRBJ2-5 | - | TRBV20-1 | CSAGGAASSGTQYF | TGCAGTGCTGGGGGGGCTGCTTCAAGTGGGACCCAGTACTTC
- | TRBJ1-1 | - | TRBV18 | CASSEGQRLNTEAFF | TGTGCCAGCTCAGAAGGACAGCGACTGAACACTGAAGCTTTCTTT
- | TRBJ1-5 | - | TRBV12-3/TRBV12-4 | CASSLGSPTASNQPQHF | TGTGCCAGCAGTTTAGGATCCCCCACCGCAAGCAATCAGCCCCAGCATTTT
- | TRBJ2-7 | - | TRBV7-9 | CASSLVVAYEQYF | TGTGCCAGCAGCTTAGTGGTGGCTTACGAGCAGTACTTC
- | TRBJ2-5 | TRBD2 | TRBV5-1 | CASSFASGYFQETQYF | TGCGCCAGCAGCTTTGCTAGCGGGTACTTTCAAGAGACCCAGTACTTC
few | TRBJ1-2 | - | TRBV19 | CASSTLDQYYGYTF | TGTGCCAGTAGTACCCTGGATCAATACTATGGCTACACCTTC
- | TRBJ2-1 | - | TRBV10-3 | CAISEPNSGPNEQFF | TGTGCCATCAGTGAGCCTAACTCAGGCCCCAATGAGCAGTTCTTC
many | TRBJ1-1 | - | TRBV5-1 | CASSLVPVNTEAFF | TGCGCCAGCAGCTTGGTTCCCGTTAACACTGAAGCTTTCTTT
few | TRBJ2-2 | - | TRBV7-8 | CASSYTGTGSPGELFF | TGTGCCAGCAGCTACACAGGGACGGGCTCTCCCGGGGAGCTGTTTTTT
- | TRBJ1-1 | - | TRBV3-1 | CASSRAPVSNTEAFF | TGTGCCAGCAGCCGGGCGCCGGTATCAAACACTGAAGCTTTCTTT
few | TRBJ2-7 | TRBD2 | TRBV5-1 | CASSLLLAGYEQYF | TGCGCCAGCAGCTTGCTTCTAGCGGGGTACGAGCAGTACTTC
few | TRBJ2-7 | - | TRBV4-1 | CASSQEWNEQYF | TGCGCCAGCAGCCAAGAATGGAACGAGCAGTACTTC
- | TRBJ2-7 | TRBD2 | TRBV5-1 | CASRKWTSGGSYEQYF | TGCGCCAGCAGGAAGTGGACTAGCGGGGGCTCCTACGAGCAGTACTTC
- | TRBJ1-2 | - | TRBV7-8 | CASSSFQGPTYGYTF | TGTGCCAGCAGCTCTTTTCAGGGACCAACCTATGGCTACACCTTC
many | TRBJ2-7 | - | TRBV29-1 | CSVEAGHYEQYF | TGCAGCGTTGAGGCGGGGCACTACGAGCAGTACTTC
- | TRBJ2-5 | - | TRBV21-1 | CASTPPTGKETQYF | TGTGCCAGCACCCCACCAACAGGGAAAGAGACCCAGTACTTC
few | TRBJ2-5 | - | TRBV7-9 | CASRRTPEIQETQYF | TGTGCCAGCAGACGAACCCCAGAGATCCAAGAGACCCAGTACTTC
few | TRBJ2-1 | - | TRBV3-1 | CASSQTTSNEQFF | TGTGCCAGCAGCCAAACGACTAGCAATGAGCAGTTCTTC
- | TRBJ1-1 | - | TRBV20-1 | CSARGHRANTEAFF | TGCAGTGCTAGAGGCCACAGGGCGAACACTGAAGCTTTCTTT
few | TRBJ2-1 | TRBD2 | TRBV18 | CASSLGTSGIDEQFF | TGTGCCAGCTCACTGGGGACTAGCGGGATCGATGAGCAGTTCTTC
few | TRBJ2-7 | - | TRBV7-9 | CASSLEVSSYEQYF | TGTGCCAGCAGCTTAGAGGTATCCTCCTACGAGCAGTACTTC
few | TRBJ1-4 | TRBD1 | TRBV7-2 | CASSALRGQGASEKLFF | TGTGCCAGCAGCGCCCTCCGGGGGCAGGGGGCCAGTGAAAAACTGTTTTTT
- | TRBJ2-2 | - | TRBV6-4 | CASSGSLAEGGNTGELFF | TGTGCCAGCAGTGGCTCTCTAGCGGAGGGGGGGAACACCGGGGAGCTGTTTTTT
- | TRBJ1-1 | - | TRBV7-9 | CASSLEYYEAFF | TGTGCCAGCAGCTTAGAGTACTATGAAGCTTTCTTT
- | TRBJ2-3 | - | TRBV5-4 | CASSWLAGRTDTQYF | TGTGCCAGCAGCTGGCTGGCAGGGCGCACAGATACGCAGTATTTT